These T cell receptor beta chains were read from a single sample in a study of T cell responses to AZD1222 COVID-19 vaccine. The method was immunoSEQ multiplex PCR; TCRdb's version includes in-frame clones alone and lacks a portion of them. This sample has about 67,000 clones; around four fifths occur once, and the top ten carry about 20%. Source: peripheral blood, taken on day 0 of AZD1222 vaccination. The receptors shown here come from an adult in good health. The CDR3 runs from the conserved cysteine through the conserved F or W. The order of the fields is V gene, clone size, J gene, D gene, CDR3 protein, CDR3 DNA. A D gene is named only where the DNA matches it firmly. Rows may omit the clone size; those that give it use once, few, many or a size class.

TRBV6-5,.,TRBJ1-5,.,CASSLTSYQPQHF,TGTGCCAGCAGTTTAACGTCTTATCAGCCCCAGCATTTT
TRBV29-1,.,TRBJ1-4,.,CSAGVTNEKLFF,TGCAGCGCAGGGGTGACTAATGAAAAACTGTTTTTT
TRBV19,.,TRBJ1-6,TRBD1,CASSLTGGASPLHF,TGTGCCAGTAGCCTGACAGGGGGGGCTTCACCCCTCCACTTT
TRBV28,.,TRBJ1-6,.,CASSLRGHGSPLHF,TGTGCCAGCAGTTTGCGGGGGCACGGTTCACCCCTCCACTTT
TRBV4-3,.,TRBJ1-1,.,CASSQLVLGGGNTEAFF,TGCGCCAGCAGCCAATTGGTCTTGGGAGGCGGGAACACTGAAGCTTTCTTT
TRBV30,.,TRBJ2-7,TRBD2,CAWGSGGISYEQYF,TGTGCCTGGGGTAGCGGGGGGATCTCCTACGAGCAGTACTTC
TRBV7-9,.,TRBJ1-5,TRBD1,CASSQGQENQPQHF,TGTGCCAGCAGCCAGGGACAGGAAAATCAGCCCCAGCATTTT
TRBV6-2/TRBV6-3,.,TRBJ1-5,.,CASSYRDQPQHF,TGTGCCAGCAGTTACAGGGATCAGCCCCAGCATTTT
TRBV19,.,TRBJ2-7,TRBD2,CASSFGLATTGEQYF,TGTGCCAGTAGTTTCGGACTAGCGACTACGGGGGAGCAGTACTTC
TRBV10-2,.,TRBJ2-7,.,CASSAGQGRTYEQYF,TGCGCCAGCAGCGCCGGCCAGGGAAGGACCTACGAGCAGTACTTC
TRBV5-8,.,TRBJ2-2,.,CASSLPTGRTGELFF,TGTGCCAGCAGCCTTCCGACAGGGAGGACCGGGGAGCTGTTTTTT
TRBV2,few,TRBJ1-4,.,CASSRGGEKLFF,TGTGCCAGCAGTAGGGGGGGTGAAAAACTGTTTTTT
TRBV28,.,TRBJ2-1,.,CASSLAGRSYNEQFF,TGTGCCAGCAGTTTAGCGGGCAGATCCTACAATGAGCAGTTCTTC
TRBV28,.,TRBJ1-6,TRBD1,CASSELQGQRVNSPLHF,TGTGCCAGCAGCGAGCTACAGGGACAGAGGGTCAATTCACCCCTCCACTTT
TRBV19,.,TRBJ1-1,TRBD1,CASKGQVEMNTEAFF,TGTGCCAGTAAGGGACAGGTCGAGATGAACACTGAAGCTTTCTTT
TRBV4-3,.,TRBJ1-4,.,CASSQDFGPATNEKLFF,TGCGCCAGCAGCCAAGATTTTGGGCCTGCAACTAATGAAAAACTGTTTTTT
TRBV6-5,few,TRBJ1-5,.,CASSYSFGQPQHF,TGTGCCAGCAGTTACTCTTTTGGTCAGCCCCAGCATTTT
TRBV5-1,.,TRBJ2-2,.,CASSLGSAQYTGELFF,TGCGCCAGCAGCTTGGGGTCGGCACAGTACACCGGGGAGCTGTTTTTT
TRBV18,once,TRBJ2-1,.,CASSPGGAHNEQFF,TGTGCCAGCTCACCGGGAGGCGCCCACAATGAGCAGTTCTTC
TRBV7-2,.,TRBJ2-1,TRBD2,CASSLYPGTSNEQFF,TGTGCCAGCAGCTTATATCCAGGGACTAGCAATGAGCAGTTCTTC
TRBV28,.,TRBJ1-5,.,CASSLVSTGWNQPQHF,TGTGCCAGCAGTTTAGTTAGTACAGGGTGGAATCAGCCCCAGCATTTT
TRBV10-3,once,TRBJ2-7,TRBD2,CAIRTSGTYEQYF,TGTGCCATTAGGACTAGCGGGACCTACGAGCAGTACTTC